The text below deals with one T cell receptor beta chain. The data stem from a study of shared clonotypes between healthy human individuals. Caucasian adults residing in Nashville, Tennessee made up all the donors. The protocol was immunoSEQ multiplex PCR, while the TCRdb copy is restricted to in-frame clones and leaves out a portion. The data contain 1.6 million or so clones, 97% to 99% of them singletons. CDR3 length: 15 amino acids. The V segment lost 1 base and the J segment 7 bases; nucleotides outside the gene matches: 7. CDR1 LGHNT and CDR2 FRNRAP come from the germline V gene. V is TRBV12-5 and J is TRBJ2-1; 7 bases align to TRBD2. This sequence was found in a man aged 25 to 40 in good health. Sequencing was carried out using naive CD4+ T cells sorted from blood. Described subset: CD45RA+ positively selected. The CDR3 loop reads CASGLGDLSGNEQFF. The CDR3 nucleotides read TGTGCTAGTGGTTTGGGCGACCTTAGCGGGAATGAGCAGTTCTTC.